Listed here are 29 T cell receptor beta chains from one sample, sequenced in a study of Ad26.COV2.S vaccination and SARS-CoV-2 variants. Sample treatment: 19 received Ad26.COV2.S at low or high dose, single or two shots; about 5 received placebo; per-sample allocation not given. On day 63 after the first injection, vaccine and placebo recipients gave samples. Libraries were prepared by immunoSEQ multiplex PCR; TCRdb keeps only in-frame clonotypes and omits some of them. Among about 400,000 clones, about 89% were seen once, and the ten largest hold 1.5% to 2%. The sample here was peripheral blood, taken in a trial of Ad26.COV2.S vaccine versus placebo. These receptors all stem from a person aged 18-65 years who received the Ad26.COV2.S COVID-19 vaccine or a placebo.

To note about this clone: One end of the junction fails to match germline, which may point to a read error. V usage is TRBV7-7 and J usage is TRBJ2-2; possible D gene TRBD2, 6 bases. Germline V gene data show CDR1 as SSHAT and CDR2 as FNYEAQ (reference sequence). The CDR3 runs 15 residues. The CDR3 loop reads CASSLDSSGVGELFF. CDR3 in DNA: TGTGCTAGCAGCTTAGACTCGTCGGGGGTCGGGGAGCTGTTTTTT.

This chain joins TRBV5-4 and TRBJ2-2; 8 bases match TRBD1. The V segment lost 3 bases and the J segment 9 bases; nucleotides outside the gene matches: 10. The CDR3 extends over 15 amino acids. Germline values: CDR1 SGHNT, CDR2 YYREEE (reference sequence). The CDR3 loop reads CASSYVPGQERELFF. CDR3 coding DNA: TGTGCCAGCAGCTACGTCCCGGGACAGGAAAGGGAGCTGTTTTTT.

The rearrangement links TRBV11-2 to TRBJ2-4; possible D gene TRBD1, 7 bases. Germline assignment: CDR1 SGHAT and CDR2 FQNNGV. The V end was cut by 7 bases, the J end by 8 bases, with 15 bases between. This CDR3 contains 13 residues. CDR3 amino acids: CASTGGGVDIQYF. The CDR3 DNA is TGTGCCAGCACCGGAGGGGGCGTGGACATTCAGTACTTC. Looking up the rest from reference TRBV11-2 and TRBJ2-4 gives the full variable domain: EAGVAQSPRYKIIEKRQSVAFWCNPISGHATLYWYQQILGQGPKLLIQFQNNGVVDDSQLPKDRFSAERLKGVDSTLKIQPAKLEDSAVYLCASTGGGVDIQYFGAGTRLSVL.

The chain carries TRBV18 and TRBJ2-2, with D perhaps matching TRBD1 or TRBD2 (5 bases each). This CDR3 contains 18 residues. V lost 2 bases and J lost 0, with 16 bases in between. Per the germline V gene, CDR1 is KGHSH and CDR2 is LQKENI. CDR3 amino acids: CASSPKSRGPTNTGELFF. CDR3 sequence (DNA): TGTGCCAGCTCACCAAAGTCACGGGGACCGACGAACACCGGGGAGCTGTTTTTT.

This chain connects TRBV28 to TRBJ2-2; D gene ambiguous. Germline values: CDR1 MDHEN, CDR2 SYDVKM. V lost 6 bases and J 4 bases, leaving 9 bases between the germline ends. CDR3 length: 13 residues. The CDR3 DNA reads TGTGCCAGCAGAGATTCCCTCACCGGGGAGCTGTTTTTT. Encoded protein: CASRDSLTGELFF.

This sequence joins TRBV4-1 and TRBJ2-7; a possible D gene is TRBD2 (5 bases). V dropped 3 bases and J dropped 6 bases, with 18 bases sitting between them. Per germline, CDR1 MGHRA and CDR2 YSYEKL. CDR3 size: 15 residues. The CDR3 sequence: CASSHGPGLNSEQYF. Here the CDR3 DNA reads TGCGCCAGCAGCCACGGTCCGGGGTTGAATAGCGAGCAGTACTTC.

In nucleotides, the CDR3 is TGCAGCGTTGAGACAGGGGACTCGAACACCGGGGAGCTGTTTTTT. Its protein product is CSVETGDSNTGELFF. The chain joins TRBV29-1 to TRBJ2-2, with 8 bases matching TRBD1. The length of the CDR3 is 15 residues. The junction had 3 bases not matched to a gene; V was cut back by 3 bases and J by 0 bases. Germline CDR1 reads SQVTM; CDR2 reads ANQGSEA.

The gene calls are TRBV29-1 and TRBJ2-5; 8 nucleotides align to TRBD2. The germline V gene has CDR1 SQVTM and CDR2 ANQGSEA. The V and J ends lost 3 bases and 5 bases, in that order; junction bases with no gene match: 5. The CDR3 sequence is 13 residues long. DNA of the CDR3: TGCAGCGTTGATAAGGCGGGGGGCGAGACCCAGTACTTC. It codes for CSVDKAGGETQYF.

J is TRBJ2-5 and V is TRBV5-5; D possibly corresponds to TRBD2 (5 bases). CDR3 length equals 13 residues. The V and J ends lost 2 bases and 2 bases respectively, with 7 bases between them. The germline V gene has CDR1 SGHKS and CDR2 YYEKEE (reference sequence). CDR3 sequence reads: CASSFGLQETQYF. The CDR3 bases are TGTGCCAGCAGCTTCGGACTGCAAGAGACCCAGTACTTC.

This chain connects TRBV6-5 to TRBJ2-1; D is unclear. Trimming removed 2 bases from V and 4 bases from J, with 9 bases in between. The CDR3 totals 14 residues. The germline V gene has CDR1 MNHEY and CDR2 SVGAGI. The CDR3 coding sequence is TGTGCCAGCAGTTACAGGGAAAGGTACAATGAGCAGTTCTTC. Residues: CASSYRERYNEQFF.

The V call is TRBV2, the J call TRBJ2-7; 8 nucleotides align to TRBD2. CDR3 length equals 14 residues. Trimming removed 4 bases from V and 3 bases from J; junction bases left unmatched: 5. Germline V gene lookup returns CDR1 SNHLY and CDR2 FYNNEI. The CDR3 nucleotides read TGTGCCAGCAGTGTCCGGGAGGGGAACTACGAGCAGTACTTC. Translated, it gives CASSVREGNYEQYF.

This chain links TRBV25-1 with TRBJ2-5; the match to TRBD1 covers 9 bases. With 4 bases clipped from V and 4 bases from J, the junction kept 7 bases outside the gene matches. This CDR3 spans 15 amino acids. Germline V gives CDR1 MGHDK, CDR2 SYGVNS. CDR3 nucleotide sequence: TGTGCCAGCAGTGTTTACAGGGGGCGGGTAGAGACCCAGTACTTC. Amino acid sequence: CASSVYRGRVETQYF. The entire variable domain, with the rest obtained from reference TRBV25-1 and TRBJ2-5, is as follows: EADIYQTPRYLVIGTGKKITLECSQTMGHDKMYWYQQDPGMELHLIHYSYGVNSTEKGDLSSESTVSRIRTEHFPLTLESARPSHTSQYLCASSVYRGRVETQYFGPGTRLLVL.

V usage is TRBV10-2 and J usage is TRBJ2-5; D is unresolved. Trimming pared 3 bases from V and 4 bases from J, leaving 3 bases between. Germline V gene data show CDR1 as WSHSY and CDR2 as SAAADI. The CDR3 sequence is 11 residues long. The CDR3 region has the DNA TGCGCCAGCAGTGACAGAGAGACCCAGTACTTC. Protein sequence: CASSDRETQYF.

The chain is built from TRBV5-1 and TRBJ2-5; the D is unclear. The CDR3 has 14 residues. Per germline, CDR1 SGHRS and CDR2 YFSETQ. The V end lost 0 bases, the J end lost 1 base, and 7 bases lay between the germline ends. The CDR3: CASSLDPIQETQYF. CDR3 nucleotides: TGCGCCAGCAGCTTGGACCCTATCCAAGAGACCCAGTACTTC.

The chain is built from TRBV5-6 and TRBJ1-1; no definite D call. Trimming stripped 2 bases from V and 1 base from J, with 9 bases between. Germline loops: CDR1 SGHDT, CDR2 YYEEEE. The CDR3 is 14 residues long. The CDR3 protein is CASSLTVKNTEAFF. In nucleotides, the CDR3 is TGTGCCAGCAGCTTAACGGTAAAGAACACTGAAGCTTTCTTT.

Points on this clone: The sample carries other DNA sequences with the same CDR3. The chain employs TRBV15 and TRBJ2-3; D call uncertain. CDR1 LNHNV and CDR2 YYDKDF come from the germline V gene (reference sequence). This CDR3 is 13 amino acids long. V was pared by 0 bases and J by 2 bases, with 3 bases between. CDR3 in DNA: TGTGCCACCAGCAGAGACCCCACAGATACGCAGTATTTT. The encoded protein is CATSRDPTDTQYF.

The chain couples TRBV5-6 to TRBJ2-3; TRBD2 aligns across 13 bases. Germline V gene data show CDR1 as SGHDT and CDR2 as YYEEEE. The junction had 1 base not matched to a gene; V was cut back by 0 bases and J by 6 bases. The CDR3 has 15 amino acids. The DNA for the CDR3 is TGTGCCAGCAGCTTGGAACTAGCGGGAGGGGATACGCAGTATTTT. This sequence encodes CASSLELAGGDTQYF.

This clone was counted once. The chain couples TRBV24-1 to TRBJ1-1, with D possibly TRBD1 on 6 matching bases. Germline CDR1 KGHDR, CDR2 SFDVKD. The CDR3 is 11 residues long. The V gene lost 3 bases and the J gene lost 10 bases, with 8 bases spanning the gap. The CDR3 DNA reads TGTGCCACCAGTGATGGACAGCGAGCTTTCTTT. It encodes CATSDGQRAFF.

V and J are TRBV5-6 and TRBJ2-1; TRBD2 agrees at 9 bases. The V gene end was trimmed by 0 bases and the J gene end by 3 bases; junction bases not matched to a gene: 4. The length of the CDR3 is 16 residues. CDR1 and CDR2 (germline): SGHDT, YYEEEE. The CDR3 is CASSLAPAGGYNEQFF. DNA of the CDR3: TGTGCCAGCAGCTTGGCCCCAGCGGGAGGCTACAATGAGCAGTTCTTC.

DNA of the CDR3: TGCGCCAGCACCCCCAGCCACGAGCAGTACTTC. This codes for CASTPSHEQYF. This chain joins TRBV10-2 and TRBJ2-7, with D hard to call. This CDR3 is 11 amino acids long. V was trimmed by 7 bases and J by 5 bases, leaving 9 bases between them. Per the germline V gene, CDR1 is WSHSY and CDR2 is SAAADI.

The V call is TRBV2, the J call TRBJ2-3, with 13 bases that match TRBD2. V lost 6 bases, J lost 3 bases, and 12 bases stayed unmatched. The CDR3 contains 18 residues. Germline loops: CDR1 SNHLY, CDR2 FYNNEI. CDR3 loop: CASSSRTSGGGGTDTQYF. The DNA for the CDR3 is TGTGCCAGCAGCTCCCGGACTAGCGGGGGAGGTGGGACAGATACGCAGTATTTT.

The CDR3 reads CASTPDSGVVTDTQYF. CDR3 nucleotides: TGCGCCAGCACCCCGGATAGCGGGGTGGTCACAGATACGCAGTATTTT. The chain joins TRBV5-1 to TRBJ2-3, with 8 bases aligning to TRBD2. Germline V gives CDR1 SGHRS, CDR2 YFSETQ. The CDR3 covers 16 residues. Germline trimming cut 6 bases from V and 2 bases from J; bases unmatched to any gene: 11.

The V gene is TRBV28, the J gene TRBJ1-2, with 8 bases that match TRBD1. This CDR3 is built from 13 residues. Per germline, CDR1 MDHEN and CDR2 SYDVKM. J was trimmed by 5 bases and V by 5 bases; bases with no gene match: 4. This chain's CDR3 is CASSPRTGYGYTF. CDR3 bases: TGTGCCAGCAGTCCTCGGACAGGGTATGGCTACACCTTC.

The rearrangement joins TRBV5-1 to TRBJ1-2; D gene ambiguous. Per the germline V gene, CDR1 is SGHRS and CDR2 is YFSETQ. Trimming cost V 3 bases and J 6 bases, with 18 bases left between them. The CDR3 contains 15 residues. CDR3 residues: CASSSYDRGPDGYTF. CDR3 bases: TGCGCCAGCAGCTCTTATGACCGAGGACCGGATGGCTACACCTTC.

The chain combines TRBV2 with TRBJ1-2, with D perhaps TRBD1 (5 bases). The germline gives CDR1 SNHLY, CDR2 FYNNEI. There are 15 residues in the CDR3. Trimming cost V 7 bases and J 7 bases, with 22 bases left between them. CDR3 amino acids: CASTPLGGVSGGYTF. The DNA of the CDR3 is TGTGCCAGCACCCCTTTGGGGGGAGTGTCCGGTGGCTACACCTTC.

The V and J genes are TRBV3-1 (or the pseudogene TRBV3-2) and TRBJ2-7; 9 bases fit TRBD1. The CDR3 has 15 amino acids. Germline CDR1 LGHDT, CDR2 YNNKEL (reference sequence). V lost 1 base and J lost 6; bases outside the gene matches: 7. Written as DNA, the CDR3 is TGTGCCAGCAGCCAAGGGACAGGGGTAACGGGCGAGCAGTACTTC. It encodes CASSQGTGVTGEQYF.

This rearrangement joins TRBV6-5 to TRBJ2-2, with TRBD1 matching 7 bases. Unmatched junction bases numbered 7, after V lost 7 bases and J lost 2 bases. The CDR3 sequence is 15 residues long. Germline CDR1 MNHEY, CDR2 SVGAGI. CDR3 DNA sequence: TGTGCCAGCACCTACCGGGACAGAAACACCGGGGAGCTGTTTTTT. Protein product: CASTYRDRNTGELFF.

The CDR3 here is CSARSTGELFF. CDR3 DNA sequence: TGCAGCGCCAGATCAACCGGGGAGCTGTTTTTT. V and J are TRBV29-1 and TRBJ2-2; D uncertain. The germline V and J ends were trimmed by 7 bases and 5 bases, with 8 bases remaining between them. This CDR3 region has 11 residues. Germline CDR1 reads SQVTM; CDR2 reads ANQGSEA.

Remarks on this clone: A junction end diverges from the germline sequence, so it may reflect a read error. This chain connects TRBV7-9 to TRBJ2-7; TRBD2 matches at 10 bases. Germline loops: CDR1 SEHNR, CDR2 FQNEAQ (reference sequence). The CDR3 length is 12 residues. The CDR3 protein is CASSLNSGRPRF. The CDR3 coding sequence is TGTGCCAGCAGCTTAAATAGCGGGAGGCCACGCTTC.